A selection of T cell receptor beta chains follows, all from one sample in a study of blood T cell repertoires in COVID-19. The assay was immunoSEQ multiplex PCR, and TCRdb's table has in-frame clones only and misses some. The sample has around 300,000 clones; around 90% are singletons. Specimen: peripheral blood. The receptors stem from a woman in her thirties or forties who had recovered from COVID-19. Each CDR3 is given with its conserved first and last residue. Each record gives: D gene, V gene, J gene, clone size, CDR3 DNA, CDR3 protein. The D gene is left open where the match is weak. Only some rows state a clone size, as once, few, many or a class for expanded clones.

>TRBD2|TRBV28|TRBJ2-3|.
TGTGCCAGCAGGCTTGAGGGACTAGCGGGAGATTGGAAGCAGTATTTT
CASRLEGLAGDWKQYF
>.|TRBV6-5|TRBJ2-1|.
TGTGCCAGCAGTCCGGGAGCATACAATGAGCAGTTCTTC
CASSPGAYNEQFF
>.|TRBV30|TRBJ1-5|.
TGTGCCTGGAGTGCCCAGGGGATTCAGCCCCAGCATTTT
CAWSAQGIQPQHF
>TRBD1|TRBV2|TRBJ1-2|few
TGTGCCAGCAGTCAGACAGGGTTCTATGGCTACACCTTC
CASSQTGFYGYTF
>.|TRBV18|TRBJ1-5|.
TGTGCCAGCTCACCCGCGGGGGTGGTTGGCAATCAGCCCCAGCATTTT
CASSPAGVVGNQPQHF
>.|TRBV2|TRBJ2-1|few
TGTGCCAGTCCCTTGCGGGACGGCAATGAGCAGTTCTTC
CASPLRDGNEQFF
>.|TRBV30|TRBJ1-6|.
TGTGCCTGGAGTCTTGGGCACCAGTATTCACCCCTCCACTTT
CAWSLGHQYSPLHF
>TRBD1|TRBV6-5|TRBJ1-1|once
TGTGCCAGCAGTTGGGACAGCCAACAAGGAGCTTTCTTT
CASSWDSQQGAFF
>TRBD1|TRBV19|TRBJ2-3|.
TGTGCCAGTAGTCCGCGGGACAGGGACCTCGGTACGCAGTATTTT
CASSPRDRDLGTQYF
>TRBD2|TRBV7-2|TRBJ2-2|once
TGTGCCAGCAGCTTAGTCCCTAGCGGGAACACCGGGGAGCTGTTTTTT
CASSLVPSGNTGELFF
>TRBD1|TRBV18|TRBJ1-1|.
TGTGCCAGCTCACCTCTTGAGCCGACAGGGATGAACACTGAAGCTTTCTTT
CASSPLEPTGMNTEAFF
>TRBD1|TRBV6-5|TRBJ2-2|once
TGTGCCAGCAGCCAGACAGGGGGCGGCGGCGGGGAGCTGTTTTTT
CASSQTGGGGGELFF
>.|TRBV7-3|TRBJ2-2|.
TGTGCCAGCAGCCCGTTTAGCGGGGAGCTGTTTTTT
CASSPFSGELFF
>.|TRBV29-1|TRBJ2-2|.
TGCAGCGTTGAATCGGCTAGCGCGAACACCGGGGAGCTGTTTTTT
CSVESASANTGELFF
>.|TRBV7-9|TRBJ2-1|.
TGTGCCAGCAGCCCCGCCGGGGCCTACAATGAGCAGTTCTTC
CASSPAGAYNEQFF